These T cell receptor beta chains were read from a single sample in a study of CD8+CD57+ T cells in acquired aplastic anemia. MiXCR, applied by TCRdb to the reads, yields one record per CDR3 protein. The table lists under 500,000 distinct CDR3 sequences, around 30% of them singletons. Specimen: sorted CD4+, CD8+, or CD8+CD57+ T cells (not recorded which) from PBMCs. The receptors originated from a human donor with aplastic anemia. Both conserved end residues are part of each CDR3. D genes are given only for firm matches. The size of a clone is reported for some rows only, either as once, few or many, or as a class for expanded clones.

V gene	clone size	J gene	D gene	CDR3 protein	CDR3 DNA
TRBV7-9	few	TRBJ1-4	NA	CASSSGAPSNEKLFF	TGTGCCAGCAGCTCCGGGGCGCCCAGTAATGAAAAACTGTTTTTT
TRBV19	many	TRBJ1-5	TRBD1	CASTHGTDYQPQHF	TGTGCCAGTACCCACGGGACAGACTATCAGCCCCAGCATTTT
TRBV5-4	NA	TRBJ2-3	NA	CASSLANLGDTQYF	TGTGCCAGCAGCTTGGCCAACCTAGGGGATACGCAGTATTTT
TRBV7-2	NA	TRBJ1-1	NA	CASSPPFRLNTEAFF	TGTGCCAGCAGCCCCCCTTTTAGGTTGAACACTGAAGCTTTCTTT
TRBV7-2	many	TRBJ1-6	NA	CASSLQGPLHF	TGTGCCAGCAGCTTACAGGGGCCCCTCCACTTT
TRBV5-4	NA	TRBJ2-3	TRBD1	CASSLGGQGSTDTQYF	TGTGCCAGCAGCTTGGGAGGACAGGGAAGCACAGATACGCAGTATTTT
TRBV25-1	NA	TRBJ2-2	NA	CASVEEQGMTGELFF	TGTGCCAGCGTTGAAGAGCAGGGGATGACCGGGGAGCTGTTTTTT
TRBV20-1	many	TRBJ2-7	NA	CSARPAGLGANEQYF	TGCAGTGCTAGACCCGCAGGACTCGGGGCCAACGAGCAGTACTTC
TRBV2	NA	TRBJ2-2	NA	CASSEALPSGELFF	TGTGCCAGCAGTGAAGCGCTCCCGTCCGGGGAGCTGTTTTTT
TRBV19	many	TRBJ1-3	NA	CASSLGTDGNTIYF	TGTGCCAGTAGTCTCGGGACGGATGGAAACACCATATATTTT
TRBV19	NA	TRBJ1-5	NA	CASSIGENQPQHF	TGTGCCAGTAGTATAGGCGAAAATCAGCCCCAGCATTTT
TRBV2	NA	TRBJ1-5	TRBD1	CASRTLYQGGYQPQHF	TGTGCCAGCAGGACGCTATACCAGGGGGGCTATCAGCCTCAGCATTTT
TRBV19	few	TRBJ2-1	NA	CASSMGESSYNEQFF	TGTGCCAGTAGTATGGGGGAAAGCTCCTACAATGAGCAGTTCTTC
TRBV11-1	few	TRBJ2-3	NA	CASSFRYSRASDTDTQYF	TGTGCCAGCAGCTTTCGCTACTCGAGGGCTAGCGACACAGATACGCAGTATTTT
TRBV19	few	TRBJ2-1	TRBD2	CASSPSGVGSSNNEQFF	TGTGCCAGTAGCCCCAGCGGGGTGGGTTCTTCTAACAATGAGCAGTTCTTC
TRBV20-1	few	TRBJ2-2	NA	CSASYQTGELFF	TGCAGTGCCTCCTATCAAACCGGGGAGCTGTTTTTT
TRBV5-1	many	TRBJ2-7	NA	CASSMDTYEQYF	TGCGCCAGCAGCATGGATACCTACGAGCAGTACTTC
TRBV6-5	many	TRBJ1-3	NA	CASSYSTSGNTIYF	TGTGCCAGCAGTTACTCGACCTCTGGAAACACCATATATTTT
TRBV9	few	TRBJ2-3	NA	CASSDTRRSYDTQYF	TGTGCCAGCAGCGATACTAGACGGAGCTACGATACGCAGTATTTT
TRBV10-3	NA	TRBJ1-5	TRBD1	CAIGDRADQPQHF	TGTGCCATCGGTGACAGGGCCGATCAGCCCCAGCATTTC
TRBV3-1	many	TRBJ2-5	NA	CASSQESGTQYF	TGTGCCAGCAGCCAAGAATCGGGTACCCAGTACTTC
TRBV6-5	once	TRBJ1-2	NA	CASSYRAGGGCTF	TGTGCCAGCAGTTACCGTGCGGGAGGCGGCTGCACCTTC
TRBV11-2	NA	TRBJ1-3	NA	CASSLRRPGVSGNTIYF	TGTGCCAGCAGCTTAAGGCGCCCAGGCGTTTCGGGAAACACCATATATTTT
TRBV15	many	TRBJ2-4	TRBD1	CATVGRGSGAKNIQYF	TGTGCCACCGTAGGCAGGGGGAGTGGGGCCAAAAACATTCAGTACTTC
TRBV7-9	NA	TRBJ1-1	NA	CASSLGRTSNTEAFF	TGTGCCAGCAGCTTGGGAAGGACATCTAACACTGAAGCTTTCTTT
TRBV5-1	NA	TRBJ1-4	NA	CASSSGSTNEKLFF	TGCGCCAGCAGCTCCGGGAGCACTAATGAAAAACTGTTTTTT
TRBV20-1	many	TRBJ2-7	NA	CSASSGEQYF	TGCAGTGCTAGTTCGGGTGAGCAGTACTTC
TRBV29-1	NA	TRBJ2-7	TRBD2	CSLAGVSEQYF	TGCAGTCTAGCGGGAGTCAGCGAGCAGTACTTC
TRBV12-3/TRBV12-4	many	TRBJ1-5	NA	CASSQDRNQPQHF	TGTGCCAGCAGTCAGGACAGAAACCAGCCCCAGCATTTT
TRBV20-1	many	TRBJ1-5	NA	CSARDGQRNQPQHF	TGCAGTGCTAGAGACGGACAGCGCAATCAGCCCCAGCATTTT
TRBV19	once	TRBJ2-1	TRBD2	CASSIEGSLAGVHNEQFF	TGTGCCAGTAGTATAGAAGGCTCGCTAGCGGGAGTTCACAATGAGCAGTTCTTC
TRBV5-1	many	TRBJ2-7	NA	CASSLHGSSYEQYF	TGCGCCAGCAGCTTGCACGGGAGCTCCTACGAGCAGTACTTC
TRBV19	NA	TRBJ1-5	TRBD1	CASSGGTGGYSNQPQHF	TGTGCCAGTAGTGGGGGGACAGGGGGATATAGCAATCAGCCCCAGCATTTT
TRBV20-1	many	TRBJ2-7	TRBD2	CSARPGLATYEQYF	TGCAGTGCTAGACCGGGACTAGCGACCTACGAGCAGTACTTC
TRBV5-1	NA	TRBJ2-5	TRBD1	CASSLRTGGTQETQYF	TGCGCCAGCAGCTTGAGGACAGGGGGCACCCAAGAGACCCAGTACTTC
TRBV20-1	few	TRBJ1-4	NA	CSARVAAGRREKLFF	TGCAGTGCTAGAGTTGCTGCGGGGCGAAGGGAAAAACTGTTTTTT
TRBV6-1	NA	TRBJ1-1	NA	CASSPRPRRTEAFF	TGTGCCAGCAGTCCCAGACCGAGGAGGACTGAAGCTTTCTTT
TRBV15	few	TRBJ1-2	NA	CATSSSPIGHYGYTF	TGTGCCACCAGCAGTTCCCCGATCGGTCACTATGGCTACACCTTC
TRBV13	NA	TRBJ1-5	TRBD1	CASRRAGGGNQPQHF	TGTGCCAGCAGGAGGGCAGGGGGTGGCAATCAGCCCCAGCATTTT
TRBV25-1	NA	TRBJ2-7	NA	CANSDGGSSHEQYF	TGTGCCAACAGTGATGGGGGTTCCTCCCACGAGCAGTACTTC